This TCR beta chain is drawn from a study of cytomegalovirus exposure and HLA in healthy donors. PCR primers comprised 60 Vbeta and 13 Jbeta primers. Sequencing was performed with immunoSEQ multiplex PCR; in TCRdb, only in-frame clones are kept and a portion is missing. The profile covers 60,000 to 70,000 clones, with approximately 71% appearing a single time and approximately 25% taken by the ten largest. A note on this clone: The antigen is undetermined.

Germline CDR1 MRHNA, CDR2 SNTAGT. With 4 bases clipped from V and 5 bases from J, the junction kept 4 bases outside the gene matches. The CDR3 extends over 14 amino acids. Regarding the study as a whole: Compared with the roughly 700-donor mean, an Asian-associated ancestry cluster reportedly had fewer N-insertions, according to a later analysis.

Material for sequencing was PBMCs. This sequence joins TRBV6-4 and TRBJ1-1, with 10 nucleotides matching TRBD1. This clonotype was obtained from a man in his fifties in good health and CMV-seropositive. CDR3 residues: CASSGGDRGTEAFF. CDR3 coding DNA: TGTGCCAGCAGTGGGGGGGACAGGGGAACTGAAGCTTTCTTT.